These T cell receptor beta chains were read from a single sample in a study of Ad26.COV2.S vaccination and SARS-CoV-2 variants. Using immunoSEQ multiplex PCR, the repertoire was profiled, and TCRdb retains in-frame clones only, with some absent. The sample has about 480,000 clones; 87% are singletons. The sample was peripheral blood, taken in a trial of Ad26.COV2.S vaccine versus placebo. All receptors come from a person between 18 and 60 years old who received the Ad26.COV2.S COVID-19 vaccine or a placebo. The CDR3 runs from the conserved cysteine through the conserved F or W. A D gene is named only where the DNA matches it firmly. Clone size, where shown, is once, few, many, or a class for clones that have expanded.

D: NA
V: TRBV9
J: TRBJ2-7
size: NA
CDR3: CASSVGSRSYEQYF
DNA: TGTGCCAGCAGCGTAGGCAGCCGGAGCTACGAGCAGTACTTC

D: TRBD1
V: TRBV28
J: TRBJ1-2
size: once
CDR3: CASSRPGGRYGYTF
DNA: TGTGCCAGCAGTCGACCAGGGGGTCGCTATGGCTACACCTTC

D: NA
V: TRBV14
J: TRBJ2-5
size: few
CDR3: CASSQGALAETQYF
DNA: TGTGCCAGCAGCCAAGGGGCACTTGCGGAGACCCAGTACTTC

D: NA
V: TRBV7-9
J: TRBJ2-7
size: NA
CDR3: CASSSPPTGDYYEQYF
DNA: TGTGCCAGCAGCTCTCCCCCGACAGGGGACTACTACGAGCAGTACTTC

D: NA
V: TRBV5-1
J: TRBJ2-5
size: few
CDR3: CASSSPTGRETQYF
DNA: TGCGCCAGCAGCTCACCGACAGGGAGGGAGACCCAGTACTTC

D: NA
V: TRBV7-2
J: TRBJ1-3
size: NA
CDR3: CASSLVESSGNTIYF
DNA: TGTGCCAGCAGCTTAGTCGAGAGCTCTGGAAACACCATATATTTT

D: NA
V: TRBV15
J: TRBJ2-3
size: NA
CDR3: CATSRAPGASTDTQYF
DNA: TGTGCCACCAGCAGAGCTCCGGGAGCTAGCACAGATACGCAGTATTTT

D: NA
V: TRBV4-2
J: TRBJ1-5
size: NA
CDR3: CASSQGRGNQPQHF
DNA: TGTGCCAGCAGCCAGGGAAGGGGCAATCAGCCCCAGCATTTT

D: NA
V: TRBV11-2
J: TRBJ1-1
size: NA
CDR3: CASSLASLDTAPRAFF
DNA: TGTGCCAGCAGCTTAGCGTCGTTAGACACGGCTCCCCGAGCTTTCTTT

D: TRBD1
V: TRBV6-5
J: TRBJ1-5
size: NA
CDR3: CASRTGGTGNQPQHF
DNA: TGTGCCAGCAGGACAGGGGGAACGGGCAATCAGCCCCAGCATTTT

D: NA
V: TRBV7-9
J: TRBJ2-1
size: NA
CDR3: CASSLATRRFADNEQFF
DNA: TGTGCCAGCAGCTTAGCTACGCGCAGGTTTGCAGACAATGAGCAGTTCTTC

D: TRBD1
V: TRBV5-1
J: TRBJ1-1
size: once
CDR3: CASSLSGQTTEAFF
DNA: TGCGCCAGCAGCTTGTCGGGACAGACGACTGAAGCTTTCTTT

D: NA
V: TRBV6-2/TRBV6-3
J: TRBJ2-7
size: NA
CDR3: CASSYPTGSDEQYF
DNA: TGTGCCAGCAGTTACCCCACAGGGTCTGACGAGCAGTACTTC

D: NA
V: TRBV2
J: TRBJ2-7
size: NA
CDR3: CASRADQYEQYF
DNA: TGTGCCAGCAGAGCCGACCAGTACGAGCAGTACTTC

D: TRBD2
V: TRBV19
J: TRBJ2-1
size: once
CDR3: CASSTTSGSFNEQFF
DNA: TGTGCCAGTAGTACCACTAGCGGGAGTTTCAATGAGCAGTTCTTC

D: TRBD1
V: TRBV27
J: TRBJ1-2
size: NA
CDR3: CASSWGQGSSNYGYTF
DNA: TGTGCCAGCAGTTGGGGACAGGGTTCTTCAAACTATGGCTACACCTTC

D: NA
V: TRBV6-5
J: TRBJ1-6
size: NA
CDR3: CASGFRASPLHF
DNA: TGTGCCAGTGGGTTTCGGGCTTCACCCCTCCACTTT

D: TRBD2
V: TRBV10-1
J: TRBJ2-2
size: NA
CDR3: CASSVAGGPFARYYPGELFF
DNA: TGCGCCAGCAGTGTAGCGGGAGGGCCTTTCGCCCGCTACTATCCCGGGGAGCTGTTTTTT

D: NA
V: TRBV18
J: TRBJ2-3
size: NA
CDR3: CASSLLVASDTQYF
DNA: TGTGCCAGCTCACTATTGGTTGCGTCAGATACGCAGTATTTT

D: TRBD1
V: TRBV27
J: TRBJ2-7
size: NA
CDR3: CASSSGQGRSNEQYF
DNA: TGTGCCAGCAGTTCCGGACAGGGGAGGTCCAACGAGCAGTACTTC

D: NA
V: TRBV28
J: TRBJ2-1
size: once
CDR3: CATEWGDNEQFF
DNA: TGTGCCACCGAGTGGGGGGACAATGAGCAGTTCTTC

D: NA
V: TRBV19
J: TRBJ1-6
size: NA
CDR3: CASSPVAADNSPLHF
DNA: TGTGCCAGTAGTCCCGTCGCAGCTGATAATTCACCCCTCCACTTT

D: TRBD2
V: TRBV10-3
J: TRBJ2-7
size: NA
CDR3: CAIRGTSVYEQYF
DNA: TGTGCCATCAGGGGGACTAGTGTCTACGAGCAGTACTTC

D: TRBD1
V: TRBV27
J: TRBJ1-5
size: NA
CDR3: CASSPRRDRPHQPQHF
DNA: TGTGCCAGCAGTCCCCGCCGGGACAGGCCCCATCAGCCCCAGCATTTT

D: NA
V: TRBV28
J: TRBJ2-1
size: NA
CDR3: CASSRPGANEQFF
DNA: TGTGCCAGCAGCCGCCCCGGGGCTAATGAGCAGTTCTTC

D: NA
V: TRBV11-3
J: TRBJ2-2
size: NA
CDR3: CASSLWENPNTGELFF
DNA: TGTGCCAGCAGCTTATGGGAGAACCCGAACACCGGGGAGCTGTTTTTT

D: TRBD1
V: TRBV11-1
J: TRBJ2-7
size: NA
CDR3: CASSFRDRIYEQYF
DNA: TGTGCCAGCAGCTTCCGGGACAGGATCTACGAGCAGTACTTC

D: NA
V: TRBV15
J: TRBJ1-5
size: NA
CDR3: CATSRGPGDIRYSNQPQHF
DNA: TGTGCCACCAGCAGAGGTCCAGGGGACATTCGCTATAGCAATCAGCCCCAGCATTTT

D: TRBD1
V: TRBV9
J: TRBJ1-5
size: few
CDR3: CASGGDRNQPQHF
DNA: TGTGCCAGCGGGGGGGACAGAAATCAGCCCCAGCATTTT

D: NA
V: TRBV6-5
J: TRBJ1-2
size: NA
CDR3: CASSPDGLYGYTF
DNA: TGTGCCAGCAGCCCGGATGGGTTATATGGCTACACCTTC

D: TRBD1
V: TRBV9
J: TRBJ1-3
size: once
CDR3: CASSEGTGSAGNTIYF
DNA: TGTGCCAGCAGCGAAGGGACAGGGTCGGCTGGAAACACCATATATTTT

D: NA
V: TRBV9
J: TRBJ1-2
size: NA
CDR3: CASSASMPASYGYTF
DNA: TGTGCCAGCAGCGCTAGTATGCCAGCGTCTTATGGCTACACCTTC

D: NA
V: TRBV19
J: TRBJ2-2
size: NA
CDR3: CASSWRGLRWLFF
DNA: TGTGCCAGTAGTTGGCGGGGTCTCAGGTGGCTGTTTTTT

D: TRBD1
V: TRBV28
J: TRBJ1-5
size: NA
CDR3: CASRSFRGESNQPQHF
DNA: TGTGCCAGCAGGTCCTTCAGGGGGGAAAGCAATCAGCCCCAGCATTTT

D: TRBD2
V: TRBV19
J: TRBJ2-1
size: NA
CDR3: CASSIYGRAGNEQFF
DNA: TGTGCCAGTAGTATATACGGGAGGGCCGGTAATGAGCAGTTCTTC

D: NA
V: TRBV3-1/TRBV3-2
J: TRBJ2-7
size: NA
CDR3: CASSQGASSQLYF
DNA: TGTGCCAGCAGCCAAGGGGCTAGCTCCCAGCTGTACTTC

D: TRBD1
V: TRBV2
J: TRBJ1-2
size: NA
CDR3: CASRPGTGGTYGYTF
DNA: TGTGCCAGCAGGCCCGGGACAGGGGGAACGTATGGCTACACCTTC

D: TRBD2
V: TRBV4-3
J: TRBJ2-5
size: NA
CDR3: CASSQELLAGVIQYF
DNA: TGCGCCAGCAGCCAAGAGTTACTAGCGGGAGTCATCCAGTACTTC

D: NA
V: TRBV30
J: TRBJ1-2
size: NA
CDR3: CAWSTQGFGDYGYTF
DNA: TGTGCCTGGAGTACCCAGGGGTTCGGAGATTATGGCTACACCTTC

D: NA
V: TRBV7-2
J: TRBJ2-3
size: NA
CDR3: CASSLRRSWATDTQYF
DNA: TGTGCCAGCAGCTTACGGCGGAGTTGGGCCACAGATACGCAGTATTTT

D: NA
V: TRBV19
J: TRBJ1-1
size: NA
CDR3: CASTLPGRPNTEAFF
DNA: TGTGCCAGTACCCTCCCCGGACGCCCGAACACTGAAGCTTTCTTT

D: TRBD2
V: TRBV28
J: TRBJ2-1
size: NA
CDR3: CASSEAGARNEQFF
DNA: TGTGCCAGCAGTGAAGCGGGAGCGAGGAATGAGCAGTTCTTC

D: NA
V: TRBV13
J: TRBJ2-1
size: NA
CDR3: CASLRQGGFNEQFF
DNA: TGTGCCAGCCTAAGACAGGGAGGGTTCAATGAGCAGTTCTTC

D: NA
V: TRBV28
J: TRBJ1-5
size: NA
CDR3: CASSYGSRNQPQHF
DNA: TGTGCCAGCAGTTACGGCAGCCGCAATCAGCCCCAGCATTTT

D: TRBD1
V: TRBV19
J: TRBJ2-5
size: NA
CDR3: CASSTRGPGETQYF
DNA: TGTGCCAGTAGTACCAGGGGGCCGGGGGAGACCCAGTACTTC

D: NA
V: TRBV7-2
J: TRBJ2-7
size: NA
CDR3: CASSLDPRSDEQYF
DNA: TGTGCCAGCAGCTTAGATCCACGTTCTGACGAGCAGTACTTC

D: TRBD1
V: TRBV7-9
J: TRBJ1-3
size: NA
CDR3: CASSLLGSGTDDF
DNA: TGTGCCAGCAGCTTACTAGGCTCCGGGACAGATGATTTT

D: NA
V: TRBV29-1
J: TRBJ2-7
size: few
CDR3: CSVEDVAGPTYEQYF
DNA: TGCAGCGTTGAAGATGTGGCGGGCCCAACCTACGAGCAGTACTTC

D: NA
V: TRBV28
J: TRBJ1-4
size: once
CDR3: CASSEGGANEKLFF
DNA: TGTGCCAGCAGCGAGGGTGGGGCTAATGAAAAACTGTTTTTT

D: NA
V: TRBV18
J: TRBJ1-3
size: NA
CDR3: CASSSGGGNTIYF
DNA: TGTGCCAGCTCATCCGGTGGCGGAAACACCATATATTTT